The 26 T cell receptor beta chains reported below all come from one sample, sequenced in a study of cytomegalovirus exposure and HLA in healthy donors. Amplification used 60 Vbeta primers and 13 Jbeta primers. Method: immunoSEQ multiplex PCR; TCRdb's copy keeps in-frame clones and lacks some. Of 100,000 to 150,000 clones listed, around 73% were seen once; the top ten hold about 3%. Sequenced input: PBMCs. Receptors originate from a human donor in good health.

This clone was detected a few times. V is TRBV7-8 and J is TRBJ1-3; tentative D call: TRBD1 (5 bases). The CDR3 consists of 16 residues. Germline-derived CDR1 and CDR2 are SGHVS and FQNEAQ. The V end was cut by 5 bases, the J end by 4 bases, with 18 bases between. CDR3 sequence (DNA): TGTGCCAGCAGCCAATGGGGGGGAGAATCCGGAAACACCATATATTTT. Translation: CASSQWGGESGNTIYF.

J is TRBJ2-5 and V is TRBV9; the D gene is possibly TRBD1 (6 bases). Near its end, the DNA agrees better with TRBJ2-7, so the J call may be wrong. Per the germline V gene, CDR1 is SGDLS and CDR2 is YYNGEE. The CDR3 covers 14 residues. CDR3: CASSAGDTSYEQYF. CDR3 nucleotide sequence: TGTGCCAGCAGCGCCGGGGACACCAGCTACGAGCAGTACTTC.

The chain uses TRBV25-1 and TRBJ2-1; the match to TRBD2 covers 12 bases. The junction had 9 bases not matched to a gene; V was cut back by 6 bases and J by 3 bases. The CDR3 runs 17 residues. The germline V gene encodes CDR1 MGHDK and CDR2 SYGVNS. The CDR3 protein is CASSDTSSGGDYNEQFF. CDR3 nucleotides: TGTGCCAGCAGCGATACCTCTAGCGGGGGGGACTACAATGAGCAGTTCTTC.

The chain has TRBV4-2 and TRBJ2-2, with D maybe TRBD2 (6 bases). Germline V gene lookup returns CDR1 LGHNA and CDR2 YNFKEQ. Trimming pared 4 bases from V and 4 bases from J, leaving 7 bases between. This CDR3 has 13 amino acids. The CDR3 loop reads CASSPAGTGELFF. CDR3 nucleotide sequence: TGTGCCAGCAGCCCAGCGGGCACCGGGGAGCTGTTTTTT.

The chain recombines TRBV27 with TRBJ2-3; D may be TRBD2 (6 bases). The germline V gene has CDR1 MNHEY and CDR2 SMNVEV (reference sequence). The V end was cut by 6 bases, the J end by 4 bases, with 17 bases between. This CDR3 comprises 15 residues. The CDR3 nucleotides are TGTGCCAGCAGAGGGAAGCGGGCCCCCCCAGATACGCAGTATTTT. Protein sequence: CASRGKRAPPDTQYF.

The count of this clone is one. The V gene is TRBV4-2, the J gene TRBJ1-2; TRBD1 matches at 9 bases. Looked up from germline, CDR1 is LGHNA and CDR2 is YNFKEQ. This CDR3 has 14 residues. V shed 1 base, J shed 6 bases, and the junction held 3 bases outside the gene matches. The chain's CDR3 is CASSQGDREHGYTF. The CDR3 DNA is TGTGCCAGCAGCCAAGGGGACAGGGAACATGGCTACACCTTC.

The chain joins TRBV23-1 to TRBJ2-2, with TRBD1 as a possible D gene (5 bases). TRBV23-1 is noted as an ORF with a role that remains uncertain. The CDR3 extends over 16 amino acids. The V and J ends lost 0 bases and 3 bases respectively, with 11 bases between them. CDR3 residues: CASSQSRRAHTGELFF. The CDR3 DNA reads as TGCGCCAGCAGTCAATCCCGCAGGGCTCACACCGGGGAGCTGTTTTTT.

J is TRBJ1-6 and V is TRBV7-9, with TRBD1 matching over 8 bases. Per the germline V gene, CDR1 is SEHNR and CDR2 is FQNEAQ (reference sequence). J was trimmed by 10 bases and V by 5 bases; bases with no gene match: 19. CDR3 size: 18 residues. CDR3 amino acids: CASSPDRESGAGLSPLHF. The CDR3 DNA sequence: TGTGCCAGCAGCCCGGACAGGGAGAGCGGGGCTGGGCTATCACCCCTCCACTTT. Supplemented by reference TRBV7-9 and TRBJ1-6, the full variable domain reads DTGVSQNPRHKITKRGQNVTFRCDPISEHNRLYWYRQTLGQGPEFLTYFQNEAQLEKSRLLSDRFSAERPKGSFSTLEIQRTEQGDSAMYLCASSPDRESGAGLSPLHFGNGTRLTVT.

The CDR3 DNA is TGTGCCAGCAGCCCAGGACTAGCGGGGAGTTACGAGCAGTACTTC. It translates to CASSPGLAGSYEQYF. V is TRBV7-9 and J is TRBJ2-5; 12 positions agree with TRBD2. The J call may not be correct, given that the DNA end is closer to TRBJ2-7. Germline CDR1 SEHNR, CDR2 FQNEAQ (reference sequence). This CDR3 is 15 amino acids long.

This chain connects TRBV29-1 to TRBJ2-5; D might be TRBD1 (6 bases). This CDR3 region has 16 residues. Trimming removed 6 bases from V and 5 bases from J, with 25 bases in between. In germline, CDR1 is SQVTM, CDR2 ANQGSEA. This chain's CDR3 is CSVSRGTGLGVETQYF. The DNA of the CDR3 is TGCAGCGTCTCAAGGGGAACAGGGTTGGGTGTCGAGACCCAGTACTTC.

This clone appeared a single time. The rearrangement uses TRBV5-1 and TRBJ2-3; D is undetermined. The germline V gene encodes CDR1 SGHRS and CDR2 YFSETQ. This CDR3 has 13 residues. V lost 6 bases and J 1 base, leaving 9 bases between the germline ends. CDR3 DNA: TGCGCCAGCAAATCGGGTGGCACAGATACGCAGTATTTT. This codes for CASKSGGTDTQYF.

The chain carries TRBV18 and TRBJ2-7; tentative D call: TRBD2 (5 bases). There are 14 residues in the CDR3. Germline CDR1 is KGHSH and CDR2 is LQKENI. V gave up 3 bases and J gave up 3 bases, with 12 bases separating them. The CDR3, as DNA: TGTGCCAGCTCACCGGCGGGTTACCTCTACGAGCAGTACTTC. It yields the protein CASSPAGYLYEQYF.

In this sample, this clone turned up a few times. V usage is TRBV29-1 and J usage is TRBJ2-7, with 7 bases matching TRBD2. Germline CDR1 SQVTM, CDR2 ANQGSEA. The CDR3 extends over 12 amino acids. The J segment lost 4 bases and the V segment lost 6 bases, leaving 6 bases of the junction unmatched. The CDR3 sequence is CSVLAGDYEQYF. In DNA, the CDR3 is TGCAGCGTCTTAGCGGGTGATTACGAGCAGTACTTC.

This chain connects TRBV7-8 to TRBJ2-7; TRBD1 matches at 7 bases. Germline CDR1 is SGHVS and CDR2 is FQNEAQ. The CDR3 has 15 residues. Losses at the gene ends were 5 bases for V and 2 bases for J; bases not matched to a gene: 9. Written as DNA, the CDR3 is TGTGCCAGCAGCCCCACAGGGGTAGGACCCTACGAGCAGTACTTC. Protein product: CASSPTGVGPYEQYF.

This chain joins TRBV7-9 and TRBJ1-1; 7 bases are a match to TRBD1. Germline trimming cut 5 bases from V and 3 bases from J; bases unmatched to any gene: 3. CDR1 is SEHNR and CDR2 is FQNEAQ in the germline V gene (reference sequence). The length of the CDR3 is 13 residues. The CDR3 here is CASSVDRDTEAFF. Here the CDR3 DNA reads TGTGCCAGCAGCGTCGACAGGGACACTGAAGCTTTCTTT.

This chain uses TRBV28 with TRBJ2-1; 14 bases align to TRBD2. Germline-derived CDR1 and CDR2 are MDHEN and SYDVKM. This CDR3 comprises 18 residues. Losses at the gene ends were 5 bases for V and 7 bases for J; bases not matched to a gene: 13. For the CDR3, the DNA is TGTGCCAGCAGTCCGATAAGACTAGCGGGAGGGTATACGAATGAGCAGTTCTTC. Its protein product is CASSPIRLAGGYTNEQFF.

In its sample, this clone was seen once. This chain connects TRBV5-4 to TRBJ2-7, with D possibly matching TRBD1 (5 bases). CDR3 length: 13 amino acids. V was clipped by 4 bases and J by 6 bases, with 14 bases between them. Germline CDR1 SGHNT, CDR2 YYREEE (reference sequence). The CDR3 is CASSPKWGFEQYF. As DNA, the CDR3 is TGTGCCAGCAGCCCAAAGTGGGGCTTCGAGCAGTACTTC.

V and J are TRBV7-2 and TRBJ2-7; D might be TRBD2 (5 bases). The CDR3 loop spans 13 amino acids. V was shortened by 7 bases and J by 0 bases, with 10 bases between the two germline ends. Germline CDR1 is SGHTA and CDR2 is FQGNSA. The CDR3 sequence is CASTKGSSYEQYF. As DNA, the CDR3 is TGTGCCAGCACAAAAGGGAGCTCCTACGAGCAGTACTTC.

This clone was picked up a small number of times. This chain joins TRBV7-9 and TRBJ2-3; D perhaps matches TRBD1 (6 bases). Germline CDR1 reads SEHNR; CDR2 reads FQNEAQ (reference sequence). Trimming took 1 base from V and 10 from J, leaving 9 bases between them. The CDR3 extends over 12 amino acids. The CDR3 nucleotides read TGTGCCAGCAGCTTAGGTGGGGGCTCGCAGTATTTT. Translating gives CASSLGGGSQYF. Together with reference TRBV7-9 and TRBJ2-3, the CDR3 gives the full variable domain: DTGVSQNPRHKITKRGQNVTFRCDPISEHNRLYWYRQTLGQGPEFLTYFQNEAQLEKSRLLSDRFSAERPKGSFSTLEIQRTEQGDSAMYLCASSLGGGSQYFGPGTRLTVL.

The CDR3 loop reads CASSLAGGSTALFRFF. CDR3 nucleotides: TGTGCCAGCAGCTTAGCCGGGGGTAGTACCGCCCTGTTTCGGTTCTTC. The genes are TRBV7-2 and TRBJ2-1; TRBD2 might be the D (6 bases). The CDR3 length is 16 residues. From germline, CDR1 is SGHTA and CDR2 FQGNSA. Trimming took off 0 bases at V and 15 bases at J, with 24 bases between the two ends.

The chain has TRBV5-1 and TRBJ2-2, with D possibly TRBD2 on 5 matching bases. The V gene's germline CDR1 is SGHRS and CDR2 YFSETQ. V gave up 4 bases and J gave up 3 bases, with 13 bases separating them. The CDR3 sequence is 15 residues long. This chain's CDR3 is CASSEDWTDTGELFF. As DNA, the CDR3 is TGCGCCAGCAGCGAAGACTGGACTGACACCGGGGAGCTGTTTTTT.

The CDR3 here is CASSSGGLRNNEQFF. DNA for the CDR3: TGTGCCAGCAGCTCTGGGGGACTTCGAAACAATGAGCAGTTCTTC. The chain is built from TRBV5-6 and TRBJ2-1, with D possibly matching TRBD2 (6 bases). Trimming left V 3 bases short and J 5 bases short, with 15 bases between. The germline CDR1 and CDR2 sequences are SGHDT and YYEEEE. The length of the CDR3 is 15 residues.

J is TRBJ2-7 and V is TRBV6-5; 8 positions match TRBD2. The CDR3 extends over 14 amino acids. Looked up from germline, CDR1 is MNHEY and CDR2 is SVGAGI. After removal of 4 bases from V and 3 bases from J, the junction contained 5 bases not matched to a gene. The CDR3 loop is CASSSLAGHYEQYF. CDR3 in DNA: TGTGCCAGCAGTTCATTAGCGGGGCACTACGAGCAGTACTTC.

The V and J genes are TRBV6-1 and TRBJ1-2, with D hard to call. CDR3 size: 13 residues. V lost 7 bases to trimming and J lost 4 bases, with 13 bases between them. In germline, CDR1 is MNHNS, CDR2 SASEGT. The CDR3 DNA follows: TGTGCCAGCACAGAAACCAGACTCTATGGCTACACCTTC. It encodes CASTETRLYGYTF.

This clone has more than one count but fewer than ten. The chain links TRBV11-2 to TRBJ2-5; D is possibly TRBD1 (6 bases). Germline values: CDR1 SGHAT, CDR2 FQNNGV. Trimming stripped 5 bases from V and 3 bases from J, with 10 bases between. The CDR3 sequence is 13 residues long. CDR3 sequence: CASSNNREETQYF. The CDR3 DNA reads TGTGCCAGCAGCAACAACAGGGAAGAGACCCAGTACTTC.

Notes on this clone: Additional DNA sequences in this sample encode the identical CDR3. V gene TRBV30 combines with J gene TRBJ2-7, with D possibly TRBD1 on 6 matching bases. CDR3 length: 12 amino acids. Germline V gene sequence: CDR1 GTSNPN, CDR2 SVGIG (reference sequence). Trimming took off 2 bases at V and 2 bases at J, with 7 bases between the two ends. CDR3 in DNA: TGTGCCTGGAGTCGGGACACCTACGAGCAGTACTTC. Amino acids: CAWSRDTYEQYF.